The 18 T cell receptor beta chains presented below share a single source sample, sequenced in a study of metastatic and nonmetastatic thyroid tumors. TCRdb reprocessed the PCR reads via MiXCR. The table lists around 20,000 clones, about 15% of them singletons. Every patient was untreated before thyroid surgery. Material for sequencing was blood. The receptors here all came from a male donor with papillary thyroid cancer or a benign thyroid nodule (not recorded which). Some clones in this sample may be carry-over from other donors' samples.

The rearrangement links TRBV6-1 to TRBJ1-6; D is unresolved. The V gene's germline CDR1 is MNHNS and CDR2 SASEGT. Trimming took off 5 bases at V and 6 bases at J, with 17 bases between the two ends. The CDR3 totals 16 residues. CDR3 nucleotide sequence: TGTGCCAGCAGTCCACACCCGGCCGATGGTAATTCACCCCTCCACTTT. Translation gives CASSPHPADGNSPLHF.

This clone was recorded at least ten times. The rearrangement links TRBV5-1 to TRBJ2-7, with a tentative D call TRBD1 (6 bases). V dropped 1 base and J dropped 1 base, with 15 bases sitting between them. The germline V gene encodes CDR1 SGHRS and CDR2 YFSETQ. This CDR3 has 16 amino acids. Written as DNA, the CDR3 is TGCGCCAGCAGCTTGTATCTGGGGGCGCGGTCCTACGAGCAGTACTTC. Amino acids: CASSLYLGARSYEQYF.

The chain is built from TRBV6-1 and TRBJ1-6; 7 bases match TRBD1. Trimming removed 5 bases from V and 9 bases from J; junction bases left unmatched: 4. The germline V gene encodes CDR1 MNHNS and CDR2 SASEGT. The CDR3 sequence is 13 residues long. The CDR3 here is CASSLTGSSPLHF. The CDR3 DNA is TGTGCCAGCAGTTTGACAGGGAGTTCACCCCTCCACTTT.

This clone has at least ten counts. The chain couples TRBV7-3 to TRBJ2-3; no clear D. Trimming removed 0 bases at V and 0 bases at J, with 7 bases between. Germline CDR1 reads SGHTA; CDR2 reads FQGTGA. This CDR3 spans 15 amino acids. The CDR3 nucleotides read TGTGCCAGCAGCTTAACTCAGGACAGCACAGATACGCAGTATTTT. Translating gives CASSLTQDSTDTQYF.

This clone came up many times. The V and J genes are TRBV27 and TRBJ1-4, with TRBD1 as a possible D gene (5 bases). V was pared by 3 bases and J by 8 bases, with 10 bases between. Germline-derived CDR1 and CDR2 are MNHEY and SMNVEV (reference sequence). The CDR3 length is 13 residues. The CDR3: CASSFGGLEKLFF. The CDR3 DNA is TGTGCCAGCAGTTTCGGGGGTTTAGAAAAACTGTTTTTT.

By share, this clone counts as medium-sized (0.01 to 0.1%). The chain carries TRBV6-4 and TRBJ2-1, with D possibly being TRBD1 or TRBD2 (6 bases each). V lost 10 bases and J 8 bases, leaving 18 bases between the germline ends. CDR3 length equals 13 residues. Germline values: CDR1 MRHNA, CDR2 SNTAGT. The DNA of the CDR3 is TGTGCCACCCAAGGAGGGGACAACGATGAGCAGTTCTTC. It encodes CATQGGDNDEQFF.

Ten or more counts support this clone. The chain recombines TRBV20-1 with TRBJ2-7; 9 bases are shared with TRBD2. J gave up 0 bases and V 6 bases, and 6 bases lay outside the gene matches. Germline loops: CDR1 DFQATT, CDR2 SNEGSKA (reference sequence). The CDR3 runs to 14 residues. CDR3 sequence (DNA): TGCAGTGCCCGACTAGCGGCAAGCTCCTACGAGCAGTACTTC. Protein: CSARLAASSYEQYF.

This clone was detected ten times or more. V gene TRBV24-1 combines with J gene TRBJ2-7, with no clear D. Trimming removed 5 bases at V and 1 base at J, with 8 bases between. The CDR3 sequence is 13 residues long. Germline V gene lookup returns CDR1 KGHDR and CDR2 SFDVKD. In DNA form, the CDR3 reads TGTGCCACCAGTGGGGGTTCGTCCTACGAGCAGTACTTC. Translated: CATSGGSSYEQYF.

This clone appeared a few times. The chain uses TRBV28 and TRBJ1-2; 11 nucleotides match TRBD1. J lost 14 bases, V lost 2 bases, and 10 bases had no gene match. The CDR3 has 14 amino acids. Germline CDR1 is MDHEN and CDR2 is SYDVKM. The CDR3 bases are TGTGCCAGCAGTTTAACGGGACAGGGGGTCCACGGGACCTTC. Translation gives CASSLTGQGVHGTF.

The CDR3 loop reads CSARGRGLEQYF. In DNA form, the CDR3 reads TGCAGTGCTAGGGGCAGGGGGCTTGAGCAGTACTTC. This chain links TRBV20-1 with TRBJ2-7, with 8 bases identical to TRBD1. Germline CDR1 and CDR2: DFQATT and SNEGSKA (reference sequence). The length of the CDR3 is 12 residues. V dropped 3 bases and J dropped 7; count of bases not matched to a gene: 5.

This clone appeared many times. The chain links TRBV11-2 to TRBJ2-2; 11 bases are shared with TRBD2. The germline CDR1 and CDR2 sequences are SGHAT and FQNNGV. The CDR3 totals 17 residues. V lost 5 bases to trimming and J lost 0 bases; unmatched junction nucleotides: 5. The CDR3 bases are TGTGCCAGCAGCAGGGGACTAGCGGTTACGAACACCGGGGAGCTGTTTTTT. As protein: CASSRGLAVTNTGELFF.

This clone was detected many times. This chain uses TRBV7-9 with TRBJ1-1; possible D gene TRBD1, 6 bases. Germline lookup yields CDR1 SEHNR and CDR2 FQNEAQ (reference sequence). The CDR3 runs to 13 residues. Trimming removed 5 bases from V and 11 bases from J, with 18 bases in between. The CDR3 DNA sequence: TGTGCCAGCAGCCCGGGGACATTGTGGGCGGCTTTCTTT. Translated, it gives CASSPGTLWAAFF.

This clone was recorded many times. The chain joins TRBV28 to TRBJ2-1; D is uncertain. Trimming took off 2 bases at V and 7 bases at J, with 0 bases between the two ends. From germline, CDR1 is MDHEN and CDR2 SYDVKM. The CDR3 is made up of 10 amino acids. CDR3 protein: CASSLNEQFF. The CDR3 DNA sequence: TGTGCCAGCAGTTTAAATGAGCAGTTCTTC.

This clone occurred many times. V is TRBV29-1 and J is TRBJ1-1; maybe TRBD1 (6 bases). In germline, CDR1 is SQVTM, CDR2 ANQGSEA. V dropped 5 bases and J dropped 0 bases, with 10 bases sitting between them. The CDR3 runs to 13 residues. The CDR3 sequence is CSVTGNLNTEAFF. The CDR3 coding sequence is TGCAGCGTTACAGGGAACCTGAACACTGAAGCTTTCTTT.

At least ten counts were recorded for this clone. The chain is built from TRBV5-5 and TRBJ2-1, with 8 bases fitting TRBD2. The CDR3 runs to 15 residues. In germline, CDR1 is SGHKS, CDR2 YYEKEE (reference sequence). Germline trimming cut 5 bases from V and 0 bases from J; bases unmatched to any gene: 4. In nucleotides, the CDR3 is TGTGCCAGCAGGCAGCGGGAGAGCTCCTACAATGAGCAGTTCTTC. It specifies CASRQRESSYNEQFF.

This clone was detected once. J is TRBJ2-3 and V is TRBV5-1, with 9 bases identical to TRBD2. V trimming: 7 bases; J trimming: 1 base; junction bases outside the gene matches: 16. The CDR3 contains 18 residues. Germline V gives CDR1 SGHRS, CDR2 YFSETQ. CDR3: CASARLAVKPWGTDTQYF. CDR3 coding DNA: TGCGCCAGCGCCAGACTAGCGGTAAAGCCGTGGGGCACAGATACGCAGTATTTT.

This clone was found many times. The chain is built from TRBV11-2 and TRBJ2-3, with TRBD2 matching over 9 bases. CDR3 length: 16 residues. Germline V gene lookup returns CDR1 SGHAT and CDR2 FQNNGV. V lost 1 base to trimming and J lost 4 bases; unmatched junction nucleotides: 6. The CDR3 here is CASSLVVTSGSDTQYF. The CDR3 DNA reads as TGTGCCAGCAGCTTAGTCGTGACTAGCGGTTCAGATACGCAGTATTTT.

The table lists this clone with many counts. This sequence joins TRBV6-2 or TRBV6-3 and TRBJ1-1, with 9 bases identical to TRBD1. CDR3 length equals 16 residues. V trimming: 6 bases; J trimming: 4 bases; junction bases outside the gene matches: 12. Germline V CDR1 and CDR2: MNHEY, SVGEGT. The chain's CDR3 is CASSPLRDRAGTEAFF. In DNA form, the CDR3 reads TGTGCCAGCAGCCCGCTCCGGGACAGGGCAGGCACTGAAGCTTTCTTT.